This T cell receptor beta chain was documented in a study of vaccination effects on CD4 cells after COVID-19. Some clones are missing from TCRdb's copy, which holds only in-frame ones; the method was immunoSEQ multiplex PCR. The table shows around 22,000 clones, with 73% occurring only once. Expansion of antigen-specific CD4+ T cells with viral peptide pools was carried out by the ViraFEST assay before sequencing. Around day 10 of culture, CD4+ T cells were separated out. The CDR3 covers 14 residues. Germline CDR1 is LNHDA and CDR2 is SQIVND (reference sequence). The germline V and J ends were trimmed by 5 bases and 2 bases, with 12 bases remaining between them. In the case of this clone: What it binds is unknown.

The clonotype comes from a human donor who received a COVID-19 vaccine. Here the sequenced sample was CD4+ T cells from PBMCs cultured with HCoV-229E spike peptides, taken before COVID-19 vaccination. V is TRBV19 and J is TRBJ2-5; the D gene is possibly TRBD2 (6 bases). The CDR3 is CASSGGTGQETQYF. For the CDR3, the DNA is TGTGCCAGTAGTGGAGGGACTGGACAAGAGACCCAGTACTTC.